Listed below are T cell receptor beta chains from one sample, sequenced in a study of OX40 agonist ivuxolimab in advanced cancers. Generated by immunoSEQ multiplex PCR, the TCRdb table keeps only in-frame clones and is missing some. The sample lists some 87,000 clones; just over 90% were seen once. This specimen was CD4+ or CD8+ T cells sorted from blood, taken in a trial of the OX40 agonist ivuxolimab. These receptors were collected from an adult with an advanced solid tumor such as melanoma, head and neck, liver or kidney cancer. The CDR3 runs from the conserved cysteine through the conserved F or W. The D gene is left open where the match is weak. Clone sizes are given selectively: once, few, many, or a class where the clone is expanded.

v_gene	j_gene	abundance	d_gene	CDR3nt	CDR3aa
TRBV28	TRBJ1-3	-	TRBD1	TGTGCCACCGGGGGTTTCGACAGGGGCGGCGGTGGGGGAAACACCATATATTTT	CATGGFDRGGGGGNTIYF
TRBV20-1	TRBJ1-4	-	-	TGCAGTGCTAGCTCAAATGAAAAACTGTTTTTT	CSASSNEKLFF
TRBV7-2	TRBJ2-4	few	-	TGTGCCAGCAGCTTAGAGCGCCGTACCATAGCCAAAAACATTCAGTACTTC	CASSLERRTIAKNIQYF
TRBV7-2	TRBJ2-7	-	-	TGTGCCAGCAGCTTAGCGTCTGCGGTTATCTACGAGCAGTACTTC	CASSLASAVIYEQYF
TRBV7-2	TRBJ2-7	-	TRBD1	TGTGCCAGCACTATACAACAGGGGAACTACGAGCAGTACTTC	CASTIQQGNYEQYF
TRBV15	TRBJ2-1	-	-	TGTGCCACCAGCAGTACCCTGAATGAGCAGTTCTTC	CATSSTLNEQFF
TRBV11-2	TRBJ2-7	-	-	TGTGCCAGCAGCTCGAGACAGGCCTCCTACGAGCAGTACTTC	CASSSRQASYEQYF
TRBV5-4	TRBJ2-1	-	-	TGTGCCAGCAGCATAGGACTCTCAGGAAACAATGAGCAGTTCTTC	CASSIGLSGNNEQFF
TRBV6-1	TRBJ1-2	-	-	TGTGCCAGCAGTGACAGGGCCTATGGCTACACCTTC	CASSDRAYGYTF
TRBV10-3	TRBJ1-2	-	-	TGTGCCGCGACGGGGGAACGCTATGGCTACACCTTC	CAATGERYGYTF